The clone carrying this T cell receptor beta chain has at least ten counts. Its antigen is as yet unknown. The source of the sample is a study of T cells after yellow fever vaccination. Study in general: Each low-cell-number fraction was prepared by means of SMART-Seq v4 Ultra Low Input. Study outcomes and limitations: Post-booster repertoires again held most primary-vaccination clones (roughly 96% CD4, about 88% CD8).

One entry per CDR3 protein results from TCRdb running MiXCR on the 5' RACE reads. Found here are 300,000 to 350,000 distinct CDR3 sequences, 3.5% to 5% of them singletons; the top ten hold 15% to 20%. This CDR3 is 14 amino acids long. Germline-derived CDR1 and CDR2 are SGHTA and FQGNSA. The V end was cut by 5 bases, the J end by 2 bases, with 12 bases between. The receptor comes from a man aged 18-30 years who received the YFV17D yellow fever vaccine. The starting material was PBMCs, obtained 15 days after the yellow fever booster vaccination. This rearrangement joins TRBV7-2 to TRBJ1-2; TRBD1 might be the D (6 bases). DNA of the CDR3: TGTGCCAGCAGCAGAAACCAGGGGAACTATGGCTACACCTTC. The encoded protein is CASSRNQGNYGYTF. The full variable domain, in which reference TRBV7-2 and TRBJ1-2 provide the parts outside the CDR3, is GAGVSQSPSNKVTEKGKDVELRCDPISGHTALYWYRQSLGQGLEFLIYFQGNSAPDKSGLPSDRFSAERTGGSVSTLTIQRTQQEDSAVYLCASSRNQGNYGYTFGSGTRLTVV.